What follows describes a single TCR beta chain. This sample was taken from a study of blood T cell repertoires in COVID-19. As for the study in general: COVID-19 samples from acute and convalescent phases originated in the United States, Italy and Spain. Nucleic acid was either cDNA or gDNA, and it came from T cells, B-cell-depleted T cells, or PBMCs.

Trimming cost V 2 bases and J 2 bases; bases outside gene matches: 3. From germline, CDR1 is KGHSH and CDR2 LQKENI. The CDR3 extends over 14 amino acids. In the source study's methods: Reference gene primer amplification gave nucleated cell count estimates. This table comes from immunoSEQ multiplex PCR, and its TCRdb copy is limited to in-frame clones, with some not included. V, J and clone size are those of that table, while D and trimming were read from the DNA. Among about 35,000 clones listed, 80% were seen once. The sequencing sample was made of peripheral blood. V usage is TRBV18 and J usage is TRBJ2-7; 7 nucleotides align to TRBD1. This clonotype originated in an older woman with acute or convalescent COVID-19. The CDR3 protein is CASSPYQGAYEQYF. The CDR3 DNA reads as TGTGCCAGCTCACCATATCAGGGGGCCTACGAGCAGTACTTC.